Below are 18 T cell receptor beta chains sequenced from a single sample in a study of response to subunit inactivated influenza vaccine. TCRdb re-called the RT-PCR reads through MiXCR, storing one row per CDR3 protein. Of 450,000 to 550,000 distinct CDR3 sequences detected, approximately 24% appear once; the ten largest clones hold around 2%. This material consisted of CD4+ T cells sorted from PBMCs, taken roughly 5 days after vaccination. The origin of the receptors is a man between 50 and 59 years old who received an inactivated influenza vaccine.

This chain joins TRBV4-2 and TRBJ2-7; TRBD1 might be the D (5 bases). This CDR3 spans 14 amino acids. Trimming cost V 0 bases and J 4 bases, with 10 bases left between them. Germline V gene sequence: CDR1 LGHNA, CDR2 YNFKEQ. The CDR3 region has the DNA TGTGCCAGCAGCCAAGATGACAGTGGATACGAGCAGTACTTC. Protein: CASSQDDSGYEQYF.

This clonotype was counted a few times. The CDR3, as DNA: TGTGCCAGCACCCTAAGGGATCAGCCCCAGCATTTT. Amino acid sequence: CASTLRDQPQHF. The chain recombines TRBV2 with TRBJ1-5; D ambiguous. Germline V gene sequence: CDR1 SNHLY, CDR2 FYNNEI. The V gene lost 7 bases and the J gene lost 5 bases, with 9 bases spanning the gap. CDR3 length: 12 amino acids.

This sequence joins TRBV29-1 and TRBJ1-2; 9 nucleotides align to TRBD1. Per germline, CDR1 SQVTM and CDR2 ANQGSEA. This CDR3 comprises 13 residues. The ends lost 7 bases at V and 4 bases at J; junction bases unmatched: 7. DNA of the CDR3: TGCAGCGCCACCCCGACAGGGGGCTATGGCTACACCTTC. It is translated as CSATPTGGYGYTF.

The rearrangement uses TRBV11-2 and TRBJ2-7; TRBD1 matches 8 bases. V shed 5 bases and J 3 bases; nucleotides not matched to a gene: 3. Germline assignment: CDR1 SGHAT and CDR2 FQNNGV. The CDR3 loop spans 13 amino acids. The CDR3: CASSRTGIYEQYF. The CDR3 nucleotides read TGTGCCAGCAGCCGGACAGGGATCTACGAGCAGTACTTC.

This clonotype was recorded many times. This sequence joins TRBV12-3 or TRBV12-4 and TRBJ2-2; 12 bases are shared with TRBD2. V trimming: 6 bases; J trimming: 7 bases; junction bases outside the gene matches: 9. This CDR3 contains 16 residues. This CDR3 is CASSRTSGGRGGELFF. The DNA of the CDR3 is TGTGCCAGCAGCCGCACTAGCGGGGGGAGAGGCGGGGAGCTGTTTTTT.

The chain joins TRBV25-1 to TRBJ2-5, with 9 bases fitting TRBD1. Germline V gene lookup returns CDR1 MGHDK and CDR2 SYGVNS. The CDR3 is made up of 14 amino acids. V was pared by 4 bases and J by 3 bases, with 3 bases of the junction left unmatched. The CDR3 DNA reads as TGTGCCAGCAGTGTTACAGGGGGCGAAGAGACCCAGTACTTC. Translated: CASSVTGGEETQYF.

The chain couples TRBV20-1 to TRBJ2-5, with 12 bases that match TRBD2. This CDR3 spans 14 amino acids. V trimming: 4 bases; J trimming: 5 bases; junction bases outside the gene matches: 5. In germline, CDR1 is DFQATT, CDR2 SNEGSKA (reference sequence). The CDR3 is CSANGLAGRETQYF. CDR3 nucleotide sequence: TGCAGTGCTAATGGACTAGCGGGAAGGGAGACCCAGTACTTC.

V is TRBV5-1 and J is TRBJ1-4; unclear D gene. The length of the CDR3 is 15 residues. V lost 4 bases, J lost 8 bases, and 18 bases lay in between. From germline, CDR1 is SGHRS and CDR2 YFSETQ. In DNA, the CDR3 is TGCGCCAGCAGCCTCCAGGACCCGGCTAGGGAAAAACTGTTTTTT. It specifies CASSLQDPAREKLFF.

The genes are TRBV18 and TRBJ2-5; 7 bases agree with TRBD1. The V segment lost 6 bases and the J segment 8 bases; nucleotides outside the gene matches: 12. CDR1 KGHSH and CDR2 LQKENI come from the germline V gene. The CDR3 is 14 amino acids. The DNA of the CDR3 is TGTGCCAGCTCGCAACTCGGGACAGCATATACCCAGTACTTC. Translating gives CASSQLGTAYTQYF.

This chain links TRBV9 with TRBJ1-1, with a weak D call TRBD1 (6 bases). The CDR3 is 17 amino acids. CDR1 and CDR2 (germline): SGDLS, YYNGEE. The V gene lost 0 bases and the J gene lost 2 bases, with 17 bases spanning the gap. CDR3 amino acids: CASSVAFGDTGNTEAFF. The CDR3 nucleotides are TGTGCCAGCAGCGTAGCTTTTGGGGACACAGGTAACACTGAAGCTTTCTTT.

The genes are TRBV20-1 and TRBJ1-4, with a possible D match to TRBD1 (5 bases). This CDR3 region has 13 residues. Trimming removed 3 bases from V and 7 bases from J, with 12 bases in between. Germline V gene data show CDR1 as DFQATT and CDR2 as SNEGSKA (reference sequence). Written as DNA, the CDR3 is TGCAGTGCTAGCTTCGGGACCGGTGAAAAACTGTTTTTT. Translation: CSASFGTGEKLFF.

This clonotype has more than one count but fewer than ten. The rearrangement joins TRBV12-3 or TRBV12-4 to TRBJ2-3; TRBD1 or TRBD2 may be the D gene (7 bases each). The CDR3 sequence is 16 residues long. Trimming pared 3 bases from V and 2 bases from J, leaving 15 bases between. The CDR3 DNA reads TGTGCCAGCAGTTTCGCAGGGGGGGGACACACAGATACGCAGTATTTT. This encodes CASSFAGGGHTDTQYF.

This clonotype was detected ten times or more. The chain links TRBV18 to TRBJ2-3; a possible D gene is TRBD2 (5 bases). V lost 1 base, J lost 3 bases, and 8 bases lay in between. The CDR3 sequence is 14 residues long. The germline V gene encodes CDR1 KGHSH and CDR2 LQKENI. CDR3 residues: CASSPLAITDTQYF. CDR3 sequence (DNA): TGTGCCAGCTCACCACTAGCGATTACAGATACGCAGTATTTT.

The chain employs TRBV30 and TRBJ1-5; TRBD1 matches 10 bases. Looked up from germline, CDR1 is GTSNPN and CDR2 is SVGIG (reference sequence). The trim removed 3 bases at V and 5 bases at J, leaving 4 bases unmatched. The CDR3 spans 14 residues. The CDR3 spells CAWSIGTGDQPQHF. DNA of the CDR3: TGTGCCTGGAGCATCGGGACAGGGGATCAGCCCCAGCATTTT.

The V gene is TRBV20-1, the J gene TRBJ2-2; TRBD2 agrees at 10 bases. CDR3 size: 14 residues. The germline V gene encodes CDR1 DFQATT and CDR2 SNEGSKA (reference sequence). V gave up 6 bases and J gave up 7 bases; unmatched junction bases: 8. CDR3 bases: TGCAGTGCCCCCCGAGCGGGAGGGGTCGGGGAGCTGTTTTTT. This gives the protein CSAPRAGGVGELFF.

V is TRBV4-1 and J is TRBJ1-6, with a weak D call TRBD1 (5 bases). The CDR3 runs 10 residues. V lost 5 bases and J 14 bases, leaving 7 bases between the germline ends. Germline assignment: CDR1 MGHRA and CDR2 YSYEKL. The CDR3 coding sequence is TGCGCCAGCAGCGGGGGATCCCTCCACTTT. This sequence encodes CASSGGSLHF.

V usage is TRBV4-1 and J usage is TRBJ2-5; D may correspond to TRBD1 or TRBD2 (5 bases each). The CDR3 has 15 amino acids. V dropped 0 bases and J dropped 3 bases, with 11 bases sitting between them. Looked up from germline, CDR1 is MGHRA and CDR2 is YSYEKL. The chain's CDR3 is CASSQDGTSKETQYF. DNA of the CDR3: TGCGCCAGCAGCCAAGATGGGACGTCGAAAGAGACCCAGTACTTC.

In its sample, this clonotype was seen a few times. V usage is TRBV30 and J usage is TRBJ1-2; 7 bases are a match to TRBD1. J was trimmed by 8 bases and V by 3 bases; bases with no gene match: 6. The CDR3 totals 12 residues. Germline values: CDR1 GTSNPN, CDR2 SVGIG (reference sequence). CDR3 residues: CAWRRQGRGYTF. Here the CDR3 DNA reads TGTGCCTGGAGGAGACAGGGAAGGGGCTACACCTTC.